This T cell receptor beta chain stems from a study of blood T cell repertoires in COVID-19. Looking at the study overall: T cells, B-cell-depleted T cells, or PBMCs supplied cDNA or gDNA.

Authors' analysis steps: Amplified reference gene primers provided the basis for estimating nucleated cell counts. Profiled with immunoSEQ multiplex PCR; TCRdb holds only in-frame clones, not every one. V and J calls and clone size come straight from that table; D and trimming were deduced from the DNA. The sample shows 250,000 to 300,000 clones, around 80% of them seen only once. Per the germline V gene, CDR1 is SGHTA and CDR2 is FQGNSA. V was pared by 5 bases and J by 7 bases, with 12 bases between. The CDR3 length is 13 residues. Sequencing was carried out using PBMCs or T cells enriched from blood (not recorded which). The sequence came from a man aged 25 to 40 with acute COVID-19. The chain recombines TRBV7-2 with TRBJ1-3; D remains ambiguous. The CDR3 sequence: CASSPSFSNTIYF. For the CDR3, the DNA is TGTGCCAGCAGCCCCTCGTTTTCTAACACCATATATTTT.